This T cell receptor (beta chain) is drawn from a study of T cells in Graves' hyperthyroidism and ophthalmopathy. Findings and caveats of the study: Ophthalmopathy prediction by the model preceded onset by a median about 6.8 months.

Researchers took RNA transcripts and amplified the TCR beta CDR3 regions from them. The TCR CDR3 was amplified in a first-round RT-PCR using the HTBI primer set. TCRdb re-called the multiplex PCR reads through MiXCR, storing one row per CDR3 protein. The profile shows a few hundred thousand distinct CDR3 sequences, around 46% of them singletons. V trimming: 7 bases; J trimming: 5 bases; junction bases outside the gene matches: 14. The germline V gene has CDR1 SQVTM and CDR2 ANQGSEA. This CDR3 spans 15 amino acids. Regarding this clonotype: As yet, its antigen is unknown.

Over 18 months, lack of ophthalmopathy progression marked Graves' hyperthyroidism as stable. Any patient presenting with uncontrolled infection, other autoimmune disease, pregnancy or lactation was left out. For the diagnoses, clinical symptoms, serum thyroxine and TRAb, thyroid ultrasound and orbital computed tomography were used. The V and J genes are TRBV29-1 and TRBJ1-2; 9 bases are shared with TRBD1. Sequencing was done on a sample of peripheral blood or thyroid tissue (not recorded which). The receptor was isolated from a woman in her late teens or twenties with Graves' hyperthyroidism. CDR3 loop: CSESGTGSYEYGYTF. CDR3 nucleotides: TGCAGCGAGTCCGGGACAGGGTCCTATGAGTATGGCTACACCTTC.